The entry below describes one T cell receptor beta chain. What it binds is unknown. This entry comes from a study of cytomegalovirus exposure and HLA in healthy donors. General study points: Reports showed the classifier diagnosing cytomegalovirus status with high specificity and sensitivity. The authors enumerated 150 to 200 TCR beta chains as linked to cytomegalovirus.

Libraries were prepared by immunoSEQ multiplex PCR; TCRdb keeps only in-frame clonotypes and omits some of them. The profile covers fewer than 200,000 clones, with about nine tenths appearing a single time and 4% to 5% taken by the ten largest. CDR3 size: 16 residues. Germline V gives CDR1 SEHNR, CDR2 FQNEAQ (reference sequence). V lost 4 bases and J lost 4; bases outside the gene matches: 7. The chain employs TRBV7-9 and TRBJ2-5; the match to TRBD2 covers 12 bases. This TCR was recovered from a man in his late teens or twenties in good health and CMV-seropositive. The source material was PBMCs. CDR3 sequence: CASSSTSGSGAETQYF. CDR3 in DNA: TGTGCCAGCAGCTCGACTAGCGGGAGCGGAGCAGAGACCCAGTACTTC.